This T cell receptor beta chain emerged from a study of blood T cells in healthy people across ages. Study overall: Using template switching, researchers captured about one barcoded beta molecule for each two T cells. Notes on the study in general: Long-lived donors carried more naive CD4+ cells and greater diversity than aged donors.

It was with a sample-barcoded 5' primer and a J-beta primer mix that a second PCR of roughly 6 to 12 cycles was run. TCRdb re-called the 5' RACE reads with MiXCR, one entry per CDR3 protein. The sample lists hundreds of thousands of distinct CDR3 sequences; around three fifths were seen once. Comment on this clonotype: What it binds is not known.

Trimming removed 5 bases from V and 0 bases from J, with 9 bases in between. The CDR3 runs to 14 residues. The germline CDR1 and CDR2 sequences are ENHRY and SYGVKD. The study recruited healthy Caucasian donors from Russia who were aged about 6 to 90. The sample was blood. This TCR was recovered from a man aged 35 to 55 in good health. V and J are TRBV10-3 and TRBJ2-3, with TRBD1 as a possible D gene (6 bases). The CDR3, as DNA: TGTGCCATCAGTAGGGACACAAGCACAGATACGCAGTATTTT. Protein: CAISRDTSTDTQYF.